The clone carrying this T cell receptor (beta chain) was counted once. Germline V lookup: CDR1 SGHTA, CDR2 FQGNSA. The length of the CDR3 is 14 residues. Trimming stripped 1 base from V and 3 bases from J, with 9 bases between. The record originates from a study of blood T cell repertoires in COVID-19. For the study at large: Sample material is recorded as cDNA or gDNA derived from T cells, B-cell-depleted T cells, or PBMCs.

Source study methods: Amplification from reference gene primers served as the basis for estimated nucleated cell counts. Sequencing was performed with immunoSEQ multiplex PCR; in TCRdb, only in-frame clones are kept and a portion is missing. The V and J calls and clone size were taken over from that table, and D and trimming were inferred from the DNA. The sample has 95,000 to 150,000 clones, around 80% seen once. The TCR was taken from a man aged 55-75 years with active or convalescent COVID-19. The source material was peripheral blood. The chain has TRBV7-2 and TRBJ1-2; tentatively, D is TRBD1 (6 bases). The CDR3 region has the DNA TGTGCCAGCAGCTTAGTTCGGACAGACTATGGCTACACCTTC. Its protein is CASSLVRTDYGYTF. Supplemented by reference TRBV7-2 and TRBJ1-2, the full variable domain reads GAGVSQSPSNKVTEKGKDVELRCDPISGHTALYWYRQSLGQGLEFLIYFQGNSAPDKSGLPSDRFSAERTGGSVSTLTIQRTQQEDSAVYLCASSLVRTDYGYTFGSGTRLTVV.